This entry features one TCR beta chain sequence. This record comes from a study of beta chain features in type 1 diabetes. Trimming left V 1 base short and J 0 bases short, with 9 bases between. The CDR3 runs 16 residues. Germline CDR1 is SGHTA and CDR2 is FQGNSA. The isolated RNA, all of it, was reverse transcribed, so expressed TCRB transcripts were what got sequenced. TCRdb's copy holds only in-frame clones and misses some; the assay was immunoSEQ multiplex PCR. Of 300,000 to 450,000 clones listed, 20% were seen once; the top ten hold 0.044%. The sequenced sample was naive CD4+ T cells from blood. The V and J genes are TRBV7-2 and TRBJ2-2; weak D call: TRBD1 (5 bases). The clonotype originates from a woman aged 18 to 35 in good health. The chain's CDR3 is CASSLGQGSNTGELFF. The CDR3, as DNA: TGTGCCAGCAGCTTAGGCCAGGGCTCGAACACCGGGGAGCTGTTTTTT.